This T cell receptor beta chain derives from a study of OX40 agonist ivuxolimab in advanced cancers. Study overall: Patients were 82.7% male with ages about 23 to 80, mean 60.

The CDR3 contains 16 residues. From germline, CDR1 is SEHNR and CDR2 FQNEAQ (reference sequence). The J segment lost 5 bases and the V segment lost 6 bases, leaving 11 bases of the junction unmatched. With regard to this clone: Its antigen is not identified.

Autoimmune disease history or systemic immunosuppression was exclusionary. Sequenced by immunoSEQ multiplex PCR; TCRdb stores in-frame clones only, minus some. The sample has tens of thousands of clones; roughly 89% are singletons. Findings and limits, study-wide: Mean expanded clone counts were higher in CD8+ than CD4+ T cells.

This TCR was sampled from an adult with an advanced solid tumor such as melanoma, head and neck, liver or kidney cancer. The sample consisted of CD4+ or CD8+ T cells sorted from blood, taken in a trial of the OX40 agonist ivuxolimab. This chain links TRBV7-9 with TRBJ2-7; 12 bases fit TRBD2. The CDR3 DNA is TGTGCCAGCAGGCCTTCCGGGACTAGCGGGTTAGACGAGCAGTACTTC. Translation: CASRPSGTSGLDEQYF. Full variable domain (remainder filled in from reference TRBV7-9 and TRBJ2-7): DTGVSQNPRHKITKRGQNVTFRCDPISEHNRLYWYRQTLGQGPEFLTYFQNEAQLEKSRLLSDRFSAERPKGSFSTLEIQRTEQGDSAMYLCASRPSGTSGLDEQYFGPGTRLTVT.